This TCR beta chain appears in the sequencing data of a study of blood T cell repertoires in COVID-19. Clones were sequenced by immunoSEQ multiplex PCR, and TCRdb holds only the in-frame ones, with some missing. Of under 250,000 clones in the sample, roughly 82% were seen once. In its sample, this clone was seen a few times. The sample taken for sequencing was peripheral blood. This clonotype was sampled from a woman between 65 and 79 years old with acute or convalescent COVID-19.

The CDR3 sequence is CASRPDRITGELFF. The CDR3 DNA is TGTGCCAGCAGACCGGACAGAATCACCGGGGAGCTGTTTTTT. V and J are TRBV5-4 and TRBJ2-2, with D possibly matching TRBD1 (6 bases). V was clipped by 5 bases and J by 4 bases, with 12 bases between them. There are 14 residues in the CDR3. Looked up from germline, CDR1 is SGHNT and CDR2 is YYREEE (reference sequence).